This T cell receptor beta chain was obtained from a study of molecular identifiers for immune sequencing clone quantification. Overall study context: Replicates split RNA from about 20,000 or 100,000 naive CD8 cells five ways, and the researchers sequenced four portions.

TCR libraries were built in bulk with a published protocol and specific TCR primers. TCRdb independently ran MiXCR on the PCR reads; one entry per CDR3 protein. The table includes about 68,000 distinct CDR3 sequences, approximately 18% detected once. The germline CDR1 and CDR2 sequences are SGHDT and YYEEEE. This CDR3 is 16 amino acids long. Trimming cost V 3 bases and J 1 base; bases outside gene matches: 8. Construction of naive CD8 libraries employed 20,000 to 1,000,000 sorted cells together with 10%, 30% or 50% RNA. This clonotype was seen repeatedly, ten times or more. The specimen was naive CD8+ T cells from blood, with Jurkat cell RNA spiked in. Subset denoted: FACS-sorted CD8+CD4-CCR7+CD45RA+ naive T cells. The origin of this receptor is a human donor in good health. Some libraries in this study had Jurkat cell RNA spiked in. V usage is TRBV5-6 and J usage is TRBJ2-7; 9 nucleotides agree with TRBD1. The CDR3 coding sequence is TGTGCCAGCAGCTCTTACCCGGGACAGGGATCCTACGAGCAGTACTTC. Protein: CASSSYPGQGSYEQYF.